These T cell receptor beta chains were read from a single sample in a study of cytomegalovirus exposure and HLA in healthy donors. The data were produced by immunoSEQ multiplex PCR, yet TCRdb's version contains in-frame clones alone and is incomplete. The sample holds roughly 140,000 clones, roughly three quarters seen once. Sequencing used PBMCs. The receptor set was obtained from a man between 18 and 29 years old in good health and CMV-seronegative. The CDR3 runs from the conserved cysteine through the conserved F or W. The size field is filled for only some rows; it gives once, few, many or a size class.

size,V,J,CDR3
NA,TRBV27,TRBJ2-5,CASSSGLARSIQYF
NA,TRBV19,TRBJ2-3,CASKGRGSYTQYF
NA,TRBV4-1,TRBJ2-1,CASSQDPGLAGPYNEQFF
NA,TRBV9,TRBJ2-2,CASSETGQGAWAGELFF
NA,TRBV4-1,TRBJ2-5,CASSPPSGLGRETQYF
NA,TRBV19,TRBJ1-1,CASGGGNTEAFF
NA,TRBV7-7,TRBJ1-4,CASSLSPTKGELFF
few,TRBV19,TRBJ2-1,CASNPRGGYNEQFF
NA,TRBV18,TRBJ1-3,CASSPGRGFGNTIYF
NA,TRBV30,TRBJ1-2,CAWRRGGVLDGYTF
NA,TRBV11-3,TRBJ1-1,CASSLGLTPEAFF
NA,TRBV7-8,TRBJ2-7,CASSLEGQRSYEQYF
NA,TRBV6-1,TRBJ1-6,CASSGTPGNSPLHF
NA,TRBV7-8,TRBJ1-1,CASSLNRGLGTEAFF
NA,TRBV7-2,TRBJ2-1,CASSGTSGIRGEQFF
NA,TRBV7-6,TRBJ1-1,CASTMDRGGTEAFF
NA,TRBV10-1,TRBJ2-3,CASTAGFQWDTQYF
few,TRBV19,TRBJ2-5,CASSIQAGGGYQETQYF
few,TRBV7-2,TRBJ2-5,CASSLGTGGRPGTQYF
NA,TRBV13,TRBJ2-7,CASSSEGQYEQYF
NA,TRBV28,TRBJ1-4,CASSLEGVGEKLFF
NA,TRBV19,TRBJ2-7,CASSTGLAGPYEQYF